What follows is one T cell receptor (beta chain) and its context. This entry is derived from a study of blood T cells in healthy people across ages. The second PCR ran roughly 6 to 11 cycles with a sample-barcoded 5' primer and J-beta primers. Each CDR3 protein gets one entry after TCRdb re-called the 5' RACE reads with MiXCR. The top ten clones hold 7% to 9% of a sample with about 1,800,000 distinct CDR3 sequences, approximately 28% of them seen once. Trimming at V came to 4 bases and at J to 7 bases, leaving 10 bases not matched to a gene. CDR3 size: 15 residues. The sample consisted of blood. The J gene is TRBJ2-3, the V gene TRBV12-3 or TRBV12-4; 8 positions agree with TRBD2. This TCR was sampled from a woman aged 25 to 39 in good health. In nucleotides, the CDR3 is TGTGCCAGCAGTTCCCTGACTAGCGTATGTTATACGCAGTATTTT. It encodes CASSSLTSVCYTQYF.